This T cell receptor (beta chain) was sequenced during a study of Graves' ophthalmopathy and Graves' hyperthyroidism. The CDR3 totals 14 residues. V gave up 4 bases and J gave up 4 bases, with 14 bases separating them. CDR1 is MGHRA and CDR2 is YSYEKL in the germline V gene. This clonotype was seen more than once but under ten times. Using RNA transcripts, the TCR beta CDR3 regions were amplified. HTBI-primed first-round RT-PCR preceded second-round multiplex PCR. From the multiplex PCR reads, TCRdb called clonotypes with MiXCR, one entry per CDR3 protein. This sample has some 350,000 distinct CDR3 sequences, with about 17% found just once.

The origin of this receptor is an adult woman with stable Graves' hyperthyroidism. The chain carries TRBV4-1 and TRBJ2-7, with a tentative D call TRBD1 (6 bases). The sequencing input was peripheral blood. The CDR3 coding sequence is TGCGCCAGCAGCCCGGGACAAGCCGAATACGAGCAGTACTTC. It specifies CASSPGQAEYEQYF.